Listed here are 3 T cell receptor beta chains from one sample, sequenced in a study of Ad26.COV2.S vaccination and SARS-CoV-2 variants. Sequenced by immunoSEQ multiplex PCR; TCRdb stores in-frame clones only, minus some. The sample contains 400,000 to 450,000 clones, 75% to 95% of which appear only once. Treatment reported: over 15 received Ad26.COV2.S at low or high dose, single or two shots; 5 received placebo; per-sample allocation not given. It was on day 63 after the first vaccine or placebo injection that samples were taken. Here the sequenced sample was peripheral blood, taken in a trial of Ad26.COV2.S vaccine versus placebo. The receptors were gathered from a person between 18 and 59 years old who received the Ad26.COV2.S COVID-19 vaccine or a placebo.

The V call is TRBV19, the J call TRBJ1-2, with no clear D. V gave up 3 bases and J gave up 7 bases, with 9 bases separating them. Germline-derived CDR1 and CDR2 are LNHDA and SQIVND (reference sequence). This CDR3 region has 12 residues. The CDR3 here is CASSIWGFGYTF. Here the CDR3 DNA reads TGTGCCAGTAGTATTTGGGGATTTGGCTACACCTTC.

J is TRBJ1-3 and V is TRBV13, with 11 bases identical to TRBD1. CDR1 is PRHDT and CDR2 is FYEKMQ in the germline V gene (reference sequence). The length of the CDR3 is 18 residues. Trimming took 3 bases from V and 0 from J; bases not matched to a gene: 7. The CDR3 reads CASSFRDRGIDSGNTIYF. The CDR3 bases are TGTGCCAGCAGCTTTCGGGACAGGGGGATCGACTCTGGAAACACCATATATTTT. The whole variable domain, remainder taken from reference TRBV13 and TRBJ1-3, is AAGVIQSPRHLIKEKRETATLKCYPIPRHDTVYWYQQGPGQDPQFLISFYEKMQSDKGSIPDRFSAQQFSDYHSELNMSSLELGDSALYFCASSFRDRGIDSGNTIYFGEGSWLTVV.

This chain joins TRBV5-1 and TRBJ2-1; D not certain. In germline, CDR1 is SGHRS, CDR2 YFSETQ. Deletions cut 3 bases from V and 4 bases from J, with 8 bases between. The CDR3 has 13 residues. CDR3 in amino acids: CASSSDSYNEQFF. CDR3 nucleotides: TGCGCCAGCAGCTCCGACTCTTACAATGAGCAGTTCTTC.